What follows is one T cell receptor beta chain and its context. This clonotype was counted many times. It lacks a known antigen. The input lacks base qualities; no much larger clone sits a single base away. This specimen belongs to a study of identical twins (dated by TCRdb to about 2016). For the wider study: To test whether fetal clonotypes persist, the study used deep sequencing on TCR alpha and beta repertoires from monozygotic twins, unrelated adults of various ages, and cord blood. Replicate twin experiments were performed at different times using different library preparation protocols to rule out contamination.

All donors were healthy Caucasians. Miltenyi CD45RO+ enrichment and human naive T-cell isolation kits were used to isolate memory (CD45RO+) and naive T cells from PBMC. The receptor library was made with 5' RACE. The instrument given in TCRdb is Illumina HiSeq 2000. Template switching introduced a universal primer binding site; the final cDNA contained a unique molecular identifier, enabling accurate counting of TCR cDNA molecules. Specific primers in the conserved constant-segment region were used to synthesize first-strand cDNA for TCR alpha and beta chains. Each cDNA library was double barcoded, with a SMART-Mk sample barcode plus Illumina barcodes, to control for contamination. TruSeq adapter sequences and Illumina sample barcodes were added in two successive PCR steps. The TCR alpha and beta cDNA libraries were sequenced on the Illumina HiSeq platform using custom primers. On the study's bioinformatics: Unique molecular identifiers were extracted from raw reads with MiGEC, and CDR3 positions were determined with MiXCR. Recombination models were inferred per individual with the repgenHMM and IGoR tools using an EM algorithm. Shared clonotype analysis was performed with the tcR package in R, normalizing sharing by the product of cloneset sizes. To study raw recombination free of thymic and clonal selection effects, out-of-frame nonproductive sequences were analyzed. TCRdb cleaned the public reads at Q25 with fastp, built clones with MiXCR and kept in-frame beta chains. Every distinct CDR3 protein forms one entry, paired with its most common genes and DNA. For this entry, the V and J calls and clone size follow TCRdb and not the study's own pipeline. In all, the sample holds approximately 140,000 distinct CDR3 sequences, and approximately 3.5% of those were seen once. The ten largest clones take up roughly 8% of the sample.

CDR1 and CDR2 are drawn from the germline V gene (reference sequence): LNHNV, YYDKDF. Including the terminal cysteine and phenylalanine, the CDR3 comprises 13 residues. Of all the DNA, just the CDR3 is kept, 39 bases in frame from base 1. V loses 2 bases, J loses 4 bases, and the germline ends lie 9 bases apart. Beyond this particular receptor, the publication reports: Abundant cord blood beta clonotypes carried fewer insertions; young adult naive repertoires showed a weaker similar trend, while memory repertoires showed none. Compared with coincidental sharing between unrelated individuals, out-of-frame TCR alpha sequences shared between twins had an excess of sequences with low generation probability. Out-of-frame TCR alpha sharing in monozygotic twins was systematically underestimated by recombination models, whereas sharing between unrelated individuals was in agreement with the recombination models. Invariant T cells such as MAIT and iNKT could partly confound zero-insertion analyses, though diverse VJ usage argued against this for most clonotypes. The excess sharing between twins in beta out-of-frame sequences was weaker because fewer shared sequences reduced the signal-to-noise ratio. Because the same donors could not be followed over many years, the conclusions depended on cross-sectional statistical analysis.

The rearranged chain carries TRBV15 and TRBJ2-7; the D gene assignment is ambiguous. The TCR comes from a man aged 18 to 29 in good health. Sequenced material: memory T cells sorted from blood. The cell subset or site label, as the study defines it: CD45RO+ enriched T cells. The CDR3 reads CATSRSLDYEQYF. The DNA sequence follows: TGTGCCACCAGCAGATCCCTAGATTACGAGCAGTACTTC.